The next 11 T cell receptor beta chains were all read from a single sample in a study of cytomegalovirus exposure and HLA in healthy donors. Primers included in the PCR were 60 Vbeta and 13 Jbeta primers. Sequenced by immunoSEQ multiplex PCR; TCRdb stores in-frame clones only, minus some. The profile shows about 140,000 clones, roughly 80% of them singletons. The sample consisted of PBMCs. These TCRs come from a woman aged 45-59 years in good health and CMV-seropositive.

The V call is TRBV7-2, the J call TRBJ2-1, with TRBD2 matching 8 bases. Germline values: CDR1 SGHTA, CDR2 FQGNSA. The CDR3 is 16 amino acids. With V trimmed by 3 bases and J by 0 bases, 4 bases remained unmatched. Written as DNA, the CDR3 is TGTGCCAGCAGCTTGTTTAGCGGGGCCTCCTACAATGAGCAGTTCTTC. As protein: CASSLFSGASYNEQFF.

Of note for this clone: The same CDR3 is also encoded by other DNA sequences in this sample. This chain links TRBV19 with TRBJ1-1, with D tentatively TRBD1 (6 bases). The CDR3 loop spans 17 amino acids. V gave up 3 bases and J gave up 3 bases, with 20 bases separating them. The V gene's germline CDR1 is LNHDA and CDR2 SQIVND (reference sequence). CDR3: CASSIRQDIYRDTEAFF. CDR3 coding DNA: TGTGCCAGTAGTATTAGACAGGACATTTACAGAGACACTGAAGCTTTCTTT.

V gene TRBV19 combines with J gene TRBJ2-6; 7 nucleotides match TRBD2. With 2 bases clipped from V and 0 bases from J, the junction kept 1 base outside the gene matches. In germline, CDR1 is LNHDA, CDR2 SQIVND (reference sequence). This CDR3 has 16 residues. CDR3 protein: CASSITGGSGANVLTF. For the CDR3, the DNA is TGTGCCAGTAGTATAACGGGGGGCTCTGGGGCCAACGTCCTGACTTTC.

This rearrangement joins TRBV11-1 to TRBJ1-1; weak D call: TRBD1 (6 bases). Germline lookup yields CDR1 SGHAT and CDR2 FQDESV (reference sequence). V was pared by 5 bases and J by 0 bases, with 13 bases between. The CDR3 is 15 amino acids. The CDR3 loop is CASSPGVRMNTEAFF. For the CDR3, the DNA is TGTGCCAGCAGCCCAGGGGTTCGTATGAACACTGAAGCTTTCTTT.

CDR3 in amino acids: CASSLGWTSEAGELFF. Written as DNA, the CDR3 is TGCGCCAGCAGCTTGGGTTGGACTAGCGAAGCCGGGGAGCTGTTTTTT. The rearrangement links TRBV5-1 to TRBJ2-2; 9 bases align to TRBD2. Losses at the gene ends were 0 bases for V and 6 bases for J; bases not matched to a gene: 6. The CDR3 runs to 16 residues. Germline-derived CDR1 and CDR2 are SGHRS and YFSETQ.

This clone was seen only once. The gene calls are TRBV4-3 and TRBJ2-7; 8 bases are shared with TRBD2. There are 16 residues in the CDR3. With V trimmed by 4 bases and J by 2 bases, 10 bases remained unmatched. The germline V gene has CDR1 LGHNA and CDR2 YSLEER. CDR3 nucleotides: TGCGCCAGCAGCCCCCGGGGTAGCGGGGCGGCCTACGAGCAGTACTTC. Protein product: CASSPRGSGAAYEQYF.

The chain carries TRBV5-1 and TRBJ2-1, with 14 nucleotides matching TRBD2. The CDR3 runs to 15 residues. Germline-derived CDR1 and CDR2 are SGHRS and YFSETQ. After removal of 3 bases from V and 7 bases from J, the junction contained 3 bases not matched to a gene. CDR3 protein: CASSWGLAGVNEQFF. The DNA of the CDR3 is TGCGCCAGCAGCTGGGGACTAGCGGGAGTGAATGAGCAGTTCTTC.

This chain joins TRBV7-9 and TRBJ1-1, with D perhaps TRBD1 (5 bases). Germline loops: CDR1 SEHNR, CDR2 FQNEAQ (reference sequence). V gave up 4 bases and J gave up 4 bases, with 13 bases separating them. The CDR3 consists of 14 residues. CDR3 bases: TGTGCCAGCAGCTATCTTCAGGGAGGCACTGAAGCTTTCTTT. It encodes CASSYLQGGTEAFF.

The chain combines TRBV19 with TRBJ1-1; D remains ambiguous. This CDR3 is built from 16 residues. V gave up 6 bases and J gave up 0 bases, with 17 bases separating them. Germline V lookup: CDR1 LNHDA, CDR2 SQIVND (reference sequence). CDR3 nucleotides: TGTGCCAGTAGCACCCTCGGTAGGGAGATGAACACTGAAGCTTTCTTT. Translation: CASSTLGREMNTEAFF.

Concerning this clone: The same CDR3 also results from other DNA sequences found in this sample. The chain couples TRBV5-1 to TRBJ2-3, with 13 bases lining up with TRBD2. With V trimmed by 3 bases and J by 4 bases, 5 bases remained unmatched. The CDR3 totals 16 residues. Germline assignment: CDR1 SGHRS and CDR2 YFSETQ. CDR3 nucleotides: TGCGCCAGCAGCTGGGAGACTAGCGGGAGGTCAGATACGCAGTATTTT. Translating gives CASSWETSGRSDTQYF.

V usage is TRBV27 and J usage is TRBJ1-1; TRBD1 matches at 10 bases. Germline V CDR1 and CDR2: MNHEY, SMNVEV (reference sequence). This CDR3 is 13 amino acids long. V trimming: 6 bases; J trimming: 6 bases; junction bases outside the gene matches: 4. In nucleotides, the CDR3 is TGTGCCAGCAGCCCCGGGACAGGGGCTGAAGCTTTCTTT. Residues: CASSPGTGAEAFF.